This T cell receptor beta chain was sequenced during a study of T-cell reconstitution after alpha-beta-depleted transplantation in children. Study observations and caveats: A year had passed since transplant, and T-cell counts and diversity by then came mostly from newly produced T cells. Two months or so post-transplant, alpha-beta T cells reportedly derived from several hundred expanded graft clones. Surviving recipient T cells and thymic progenitors accounted for the high day-60 TCRbeta diversity observed in some patients.

V lost 7 bases to trimming and J lost 2 bases, with 14 bases between them. Germline CDR1 reads SEHNR; CDR2 reads FQNEAQ (reference sequence). There are 14 residues in the CDR3. This clonotype was found a few times. Its antigen is as yet unknown. Unique molecular identifiers were incorporated into the prepared TCRbeta library. In TCRdb, the PCR reads were re-called with MiXCR into one record per CDR3 protein. The sample includes 490,000 or so distinct CDR3 sequences, more than 9% seen only once; the top ten take about 2%. The sequences come from PBMCs, collected before TCRalphabeta/CD19-depleted stem cell transplant. The TCR originated in a child aged 2 to 15 with inherited bone marrow failure, due to receive a stem cell transplant. The chain joins TRBV7-9 to TRBJ2-5; unclear D gene. CDR3 amino acids: CASTLTALQETQYF. CDR3 sequence (DNA): TGTGCCAGCACCTTGACCGCCCTTCAAGAGACCCAGTACTTC.